Reported below is one TCR beta chain. The record originates from a study of PD-1 blockade in classical Hodgkin lymphoma. Generated by immunoSEQ multiplex PCR, the TCRdb table keeps only in-frame clones and is missing some. The sample has about 110,000 clones; around 89% are singletons. Autologous stem cell transplantation was followed by relapse in every patient, and brentuximab vedotin exposure varied. The CDR3 runs to 14 residues. Trimming shortened V by 7 bases and J by 3 bases, and 16 bases separated the two germline ends. The germline CDR1 and CDR2 sequences are MNHNY and SVGAGI (reference sequence).

The sequencing used peripheral blood mononuclear cells (PBMCs), collected before the second cycle of nivolumab. The clonotype originates from a human donor with classical Hodgkin lymphoma. This chain joins TRBV6-6 and TRBJ2-7; D is perhaps TRBD2 (7 bases). The CDR3 bases are TGTGCCAGCAAGGGGGGGGGAACAGGCTACGAGCAGTACTTC. Its protein is CASKGGGTGYEQYF.